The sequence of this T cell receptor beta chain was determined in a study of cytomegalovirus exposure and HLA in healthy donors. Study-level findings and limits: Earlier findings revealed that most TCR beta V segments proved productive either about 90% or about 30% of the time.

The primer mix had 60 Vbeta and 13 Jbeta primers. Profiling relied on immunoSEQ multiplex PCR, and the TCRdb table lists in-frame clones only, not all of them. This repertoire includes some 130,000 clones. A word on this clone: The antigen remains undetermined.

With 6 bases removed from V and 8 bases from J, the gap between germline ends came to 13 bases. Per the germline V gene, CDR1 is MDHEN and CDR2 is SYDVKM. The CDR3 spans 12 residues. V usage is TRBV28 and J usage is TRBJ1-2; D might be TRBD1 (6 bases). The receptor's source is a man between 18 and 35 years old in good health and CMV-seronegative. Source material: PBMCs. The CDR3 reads CASSYQGIGYTF. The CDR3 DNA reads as TGTGCCAGCAGCTACCAGGGGATAGGCTACACCTTC.